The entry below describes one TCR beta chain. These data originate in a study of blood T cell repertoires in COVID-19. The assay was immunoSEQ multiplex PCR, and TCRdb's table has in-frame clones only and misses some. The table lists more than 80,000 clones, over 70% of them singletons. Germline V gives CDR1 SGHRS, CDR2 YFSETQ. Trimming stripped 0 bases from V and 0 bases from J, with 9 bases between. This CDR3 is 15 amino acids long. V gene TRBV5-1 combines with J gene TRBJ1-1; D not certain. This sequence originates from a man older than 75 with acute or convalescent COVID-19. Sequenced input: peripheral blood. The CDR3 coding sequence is TGCGCCAGCAGCTTGGCTCAAGCTATGAACACTGAAGCTTTCTTT. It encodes CASSLAQAMNTEAFF.